The subject of this entry is one T cell receptor (beta chain). The V gene's germline CDR1 is GTSNPN and CDR2 SVGIG (reference sequence). The CDR3 contains 14 residues. Trimming shortened V by 1 base and J by 8 bases, and 17 bases separated the two germline ends. Original data processing: Reference gene primers were amplified, and this amplification served to estimate nucleated cell counts. The method was immunoSEQ multiplex PCR; TCRdb's version includes in-frame clones alone and lacks a portion of them. The DNA gave D and trimming, while V, J and clone size come from that table. The sample has about 160,000 clones, roughly 80% seen once. This specimen comes from a study of blood T cell repertoires in COVID-19. Study as a whole: The United States, Italy and Spain supplied acute and convalescent COVID-19 samples. From T cells, B-cell-depleted T cells, or PBMCs came the material, which was cDNA or gDNA.

Sequences were obtained from peripheral blood. The V gene is TRBV30, the J gene TRBJ1-2; D remains ambiguous. This receptor was identified in a woman over 75 with acute or convalescent COVID-19. DNA of the CDR3: TGTGCCTGGAGTGGCCCGGCGGCAGCCGAGGGCTACACCTTC. Encoded protein: CAWSGPAAAEGYTF.